This passage covers 20 T cell receptor beta chains from one sample sequenced in a study of cytomegalovirus exposure and HLA in healthy donors. PCR involved 60 Vbeta and 13 Jbeta primers. Libraries were prepared by immunoSEQ multiplex PCR; TCRdb keeps only in-frame clonotypes and omits some of them. The sample table includes roughly 64,000 clones. The sample was PBMCs. Source of these receptors: a woman in her late teens or twenties in good health and CMV-seronegative.

The V call is TRBV7-9, the J call TRBJ1-2; no firm D call. The CDR3 contains 12 residues. Germline V gene data show CDR1 as SEHNR and CDR2 as FQNEAQ (reference sequence). Trimming shortened V by 6 bases and J by 4 bases, and 9 bases separated the two germline ends. Here the CDR3 DNA reads TGTGCCAGCAGTTACAGAGCCTATGGCTACACCTTC. As protein: CASSYRAYGYTF.

This chain links TRBV18 with TRBJ1-1; D unresolved. The germline V and J ends were trimmed by 1 base and 10 bases, with 7 bases remaining between them. The CDR3 extends over 11 amino acids. Germline V gene lookup returns CDR1 KGHSH and CDR2 LQKENI. The chain's CDR3 is CASSPRESAFF. The CDR3 nucleotides are TGTGCCAGCTCACCACGGGAGTCAGCTTTCTTT.

V gene TRBV4-1 combines with J gene TRBJ2-5; D is possibly TRBD2 (6 bases). Trimming removed 3 bases from V and 0 bases from J, with 8 bases in between. Germline CDR1 reads MGHRA; CDR2 reads YSYEKL. The CDR3 extends over 14 amino acids. In DNA form, the CDR3 reads TGCGCCAGCAGCCATTGGAGGGACCAAGAGACCCAGTACTTC. Its translation: CASSHWRDQETQYF.

The chain has TRBV5-8 and TRBJ2-5; 9 nucleotides align to TRBD1. Looked up from germline, CDR1 is SGHTS and CDR2 is YDEGEE. This CDR3 spans 14 amino acids. Germline trimming cut 2 bases from V and 11 bases from J; bases unmatched to any gene: 10. CDR3: CASSFGQGTNEQYF. In DNA form, the CDR3 reads TGTGCCAGCAGCTTCGGACAGGGGACTAATGAGCAGTACTTC.

The chain uses TRBV4-1 and TRBJ2-7; maybe TRBD2 (6 bases). The V end lost 1 base, the J end lost 6 bases, and 16 bases lay between the germline ends. The CDR3 has 15 residues. Germline values: CDR1 MGHRA, CDR2 YSYEKL. CDR3 region: CASSQVPGSGSEQYF. In nucleotides, the CDR3 is TGCGCCAGCAGCCAAGTCCCCGGGAGTGGATCCGAGCAGTACTTC.

About this clone: The junction differs from germline at one of its ends, possibly a read error. The chain carries TRBV7-7 and TRBJ2-2; D possibly corresponds to TRBD1 (6 bases). The CDR3 spans 16 residues. The germline CDR1 and CDR2 sequences are SSHAT and FNYEAQ (reference sequence). As DNA, the CDR3 is TGTGCTAGCAGCTTTGAGGACAGATTGAACACCGGGGAGCTGTTTTTT. It specifies CASSFEDRLNTGELFF.

V gene TRBV11-2 combines with J gene TRBJ2-5; a weak D match, TRBD2 (6 bases). The V end was cut by 5 bases, the J end by 2 bases, with 12 bases between. CDR1 is SGHAT and CDR2 is FQNNGV in the germline V gene. The CDR3 consists of 14 residues. CDR3 loop: CASSRGTPQETQYF. DNA of the CDR3: TGTGCCAGCAGCCGGGGGACTCCGCAAGAGACCCAGTACTTC.

The V gene is TRBV29-1, the J gene TRBJ1-2; D may be TRBD1 (5 bases). Germline V gives CDR1 SQVTM, CDR2 ANQGSEA. Trimming took off 7 bases at V and 3 bases at J, with 21 bases between the two ends. CDR3 size: 15 residues. In nucleotides, the CDR3 is TGCAGCGGGAGAGTGGACGGTAAAGGGGACTATGGCTACACCTTC. This encodes CSGRVDGKGDYGYTF.

The chain uses TRBV25-1 and TRBJ1-2; D possibly corresponds to TRBD1 (5 bases). Germline V lookup: CDR1 MGHDK, CDR2 SYGVNS. V was shortened by 2 bases and J by 8 bases, with 15 bases between the two germline ends. The CDR3 extends over 14 amino acids. The CDR3 protein is CASSEVGRVVGYTF. CDR3 nucleotide sequence: TGTGCCAGCAGTGAAGTCGGCAGGGTGGTGGGCTACACCTTC.

The genes are TRBV9 and TRBJ2-3; TRBD2 matches at 9 bases. Per germline, CDR1 SGDLS and CDR2 YYNGEE. The CDR3 has 16 residues. The trim removed 5 bases at V and 0 bases at J, leaving 7 bases unmatched. The DNA for the CDR3 is TGTGCCAGCAGGCCACCTAGCGGGGAGAGCACAGATACGCAGTATTTT. Its translation: CASRPPSGESTDTQYF.

The chain combines TRBV6-1 with TRBJ1-2, with D perhaps TRBD1 (5 bases). V was shortened by 1 base and J by 5 bases, with 17 bases between the two germline ends. The V gene's germline CDR1 is MNHNS and CDR2 SASEGT. This CDR3 has 16 amino acids. The chain's CDR3 is CASSEEGREGEYGYTF. DNA of the CDR3: TGTGCCAGCAGTGAAGAGGGCAGGGAGGGAGAGTATGGCTACACCTTC.

V usage is TRBV9 and J usage is TRBJ2-4, with D possibly matching TRBD1 (5 bases). Trimming took 0 bases from V and 4 from J, leaving 11 bases between them. CDR3 length: 15 amino acids. The germline CDR1 and CDR2 sequences are SGDLS and YYNGEE. The CDR3 DNA sequence: TGTGCCAGCAGCGTAGGAAGGGGTGGGAAAAACATTCAGTACTTC. It yields the protein CASSVGRGGKNIQYF.

V gene TRBV7-8 combines with J gene TRBJ1-2, with a tentative D call TRBD1 (6 bases). Germline CDR1 is SGHVS and CDR2 is FQNEAQ. Trimming stripped 7 bases from V and 8 bases from J, with 26 bases between. The CDR3 is 16 amino acids. CDR3 region: CASTPWEGGEIWGYTF. CDR3 sequence (DNA): TGTGCCAGCACCCCGTGGGAAGGGGGGGAGATCTGGGGCTACACCTTC.

The gene calls are TRBV5-1 and TRBJ2-3; tentatively, D is TRBD2 (5 bases). Between the trimmed V and J ends, which lost 2 bases and 4 bases, there was a span of 11 bases. The germline gives CDR1 SGHRS, CDR2 YFSETQ. The CDR3 consists of 14 residues. The CDR3 region is CASSFTPLADTQYF. CDR3 bases: TGCGCCAGCAGCTTTACCCCACTAGCAGATACGCAGTATTTT.

About this clone: This sample includes further DNA sequences coding for the same CDR3. V usage is TRBV9 and J usage is TRBJ2-5; TRBD1 might be the D (6 bases). This CDR3 comprises 14 residues. The ends were cut back, 4 bases at V and 9 bases at J, with 19 bases in the middle. Germline V CDR1 and CDR2: SGDLS, YYNGEE. Written as DNA, the CDR3 is TGTGCCAGCAGCCCTACAGGGCCAAGCAGGGCCCAGTACTTC. Residues: CASSPTGPSRAQYF.

The CDR3 sequence: CASSMGGAGTEAFF. The CDR3 DNA reads as TGTGCCAGTAGTATGGGTGGCGCGGGCACTGAAGCTTTCTTT. The rearrangement joins TRBV19 to TRBJ1-1; no clear D. CDR1 is LNHDA, CDR2 SQIVND, per germline (reference sequence). The CDR3 runs 14 residues. Trimming stripped 3 bases from V and 4 bases from J, with 12 bases between.

The chain carries TRBV29-1 and TRBJ1-3; a weak D match, TRBD1 (5 bases). The CDR3 extends over 14 amino acids. Germline V lookup: CDR1 SQVTM, CDR2 ANQGSEA. The V and J ends lost 4 bases and 1 base respectively, with 11 bases between them. CDR3 protein: CSVAGRASGNTIYF. Here the CDR3 DNA reads TGCAGCGTTGCCGGCAGGGCATCTGGAAACACCATATATTTT. Using reference TRBV29-1 and TRBJ1-3 for the parts outside the CDR3, the full variable domain is SAVISQKPSRDICQRGTSLTIQCQVDSQVTMMFWYRQQPGQSLTLIATANQGSEATYESGFVIDKFPISRPNLTFSTLTVSNMSPEDSSIYLCSVAGRASGNTIYFGEGSWLTVV.

The chain links TRBV6-5 to TRBJ1-1; no reliable D call. This CDR3 region has 14 residues. The germline V gene has CDR1 MNHEY and CDR2 SVGAGI. V lost 8 bases and J 1 base, leaving 14 bases between the germline ends. CDR3 protein: CASYPPAANTEAFF. CDR3 coding DNA: TGTGCCAGCTACCCTCCGGCGGCGAACACTGAAGCTTTCTTT.

V gene TRBV5-1 combines with J gene TRBJ2-2; 10 nucleotides agree with TRBD2. The J segment lost 6 bases and the V segment lost 4 bases, leaving 6 bases of the junction unmatched. Germline V CDR1 and CDR2: SGHRS, YFSETQ. CDR3 length: 15 amino acids. The CDR3 DNA sequence: TGCGCCAGCAGCCCCGATCTAGCGGGAGCCGGGGAGCTGTTTTTT. As protein: CASSPDLAGAGELFF.

The V gene is TRBV30, the J gene TRBJ2-5; 8 bases map to TRBD1. The CDR3 has 18 residues. The V gene end was trimmed by 3 bases and the J gene end by 5 bases; junction bases not matched to a gene: 20. In germline, CDR1 is GTSNPN, CDR2 SVGIG (reference sequence). The CDR3 is CAWSPKAPLQGVGETQYF. As DNA, the CDR3 is TGTGCCTGGAGCCCTAAGGCTCCCCTACAGGGGGTGGGGGAGACCCAGTACTTC.